These 5 T cell receptor beta chains originate from one sample sequenced in a study of blood T cell repertoires in COVID-19. Measured with immunoSEQ multiplex PCR; TCRdb has only the in-frame clones, and not every one. Of about 150,000 clones listed, roughly 80% are singletons. Sequenced: peripheral blood. The receptors here all came from an older woman with acute or convalescent COVID-19.

The genes are TRBV10-2 and TRBJ1-6; 7 nucleotides line up with TRBD1. The V gene's germline CDR1 is WSHSY and CDR2 SAAADI. V was clipped by 5 bases and J by 6 bases; unmatched bases: 10. The CDR3 has 16 residues. The CDR3 sequence: CASSHSATGANSPLHF. Written as DNA, the CDR3 is TGCGCCAGCAGTCATTCCGCCACAGGGGCTAATTCACCCCTCCACTTT.

The chain links TRBV5-8 to TRBJ1-2; 9 bases map to TRBD1. The junction had 6 bases not matched to a gene; V was cut back by 4 bases and J by 2 bases. Germline V gives CDR1 SGHTS, CDR2 YDEGEE. This CDR3 contains 15 residues. The CDR3 loop is CASSLKTGGNYGYTF. The CDR3 DNA is TGTGCCAGCAGCCTTAAGACAGGGGGGAACTATGGCTACACCTTC.

V usage is TRBV29-1 and J usage is TRBJ1-2; TRBD1 matches 9 bases. With 6 bases clipped from V and 3 bases from J, the junction kept 5 bases outside the gene matches. Germline CDR1 reads SQVTM; CDR2 reads ANQGSEA. The CDR3 length is 13 residues. CDR3 DNA: TGCAGCGTAAGGACAGGGGTCCACTATGGCTACACCTTC. Translation: CSVRTGVHYGYTF.

This chain connects TRBV5-1 to TRBJ1-4; perhaps TRBD1 as D (5 bases). Trimming removed 5 bases from V and 7 bases from J, with 15 bases in between. Germline V CDR1 and CDR2: SGHRS, YFSETQ. This CDR3 is 14 amino acids long. The CDR3 loop is CASSPGGGVEKLFF. The DNA of the CDR3 is TGCGCCAGCAGTCCCGGTGGGGGGGTTGAAAAACTGTTTTTT.

The gene calls are TRBV11-3 and TRBJ2-5; D uncertain. The CDR3 loop spans 12 amino acids. V was cut by 3 bases and J by 7 bases, with 9 bases left in between. Per germline, CDR1 SGHNT and CDR2 YENEEA. CDR3 residues: CASSLESGTQYF. CDR3 sequence (DNA): TGTGCCAGCAGCTTGGAGAGTGGGACCCAGTACTTC.